The 2 T cell receptor beta chains listed next were all sequenced from one sample in a study of CD8+CD57+ T cells in acquired aplastic anemia. Patients who underwent sequencing had shown CD8+CD57+ cell expansion by flow cytometry. According to the study, genomic DNA was the template for TCR beta VDJ and CDR3 profiling. TCRdb redid the calling of the reads with MiXCR, one entry per CDR3 protein. The sample holds hundreds of thousands of distinct CDR3 sequences, over 25% seen once. The sample consisted of sorted CD4+, CD8+, or CD8+CD57+ T cells (not recorded which) from PBMCs. The receptors stem from a human donor with aplastic anemia.

This clonotype was counted a few times. V usage is TRBV9 and J usage is TRBJ1-3, with TRBD1 identical over 7 bases. CDR1 SGDLS and CDR2 YYNGEE come from the germline V gene. This CDR3 region has 16 residues. Trimming at V came to 3 bases and at J to 1 base, leaving 7 bases not matched to a gene. CDR3 protein: CASSARMTGSGNTIYF. In nucleotides, the CDR3 is TGTGCCAGCAGCGCCCGAATGACAGGGTCTGGAAACACCATATATTTT.

The chain combines TRBV6-1 with TRBJ2-7; D gene ambiguous. CDR3 size: 15 residues. Per the germline V gene, CDR1 is MNHNS and CDR2 is SASEGT. V lost 7 bases to trimming and J lost 0 bases, with 16 bases between them. This CDR3 is CASKKVAESSYEQYF. The CDR3 DNA reads as TGTGCCAGCAAGAAGGTCGCCGAGAGCTCCTACGAGCAGTACTTC.